The 22 T cell receptor beta chains given below trace back to one sample, sequenced in a study of T cell clonality in common variable immunodeficiency. Assay: immunoSEQ multiplex PCR; the TCRdb copy retains only in-frame clones and omits some. This sample comprises roughly 52,000 clones, none seen once only. Sample: peripheral blood mononuclear cells. The receptors originated from a person aged 18-69 years in good health.

This clone was counted many times. The read ends 3 residues before the CDR3 terminus; that terminus is restored from the germline J gene. This chain uses TRBV30 with TRBJ2-2; TRBD1 matches 8 bases. CDR3 length equals 17 residues. Trimming at V came to 3 bases and at J to 7 bases, leaving 16 bases not matched to a gene. Germline CDR1 reads GTSNPN; CDR2 reads SVGIG (reference sequence). The CDR3 region is CAWRTGAGVLFSGELFF. The CDR3 bases that were read are TGTGCCTGGAGGACAGGGGCTGGGGTACTATTCAGCGGGGAG. The full variable domain, in which reference TRBV30 and TRBJ2-2 provide the parts outside the CDR3, is SQTIHQWPATLVQPVGSPLSLECTVEGTSNPNLYWYRQAAGRGLQLLFYSVGIGQISSEVPQNLSASRPQDRQFILSSKKLLLSDSGFYLCAWRTGAGVLFSGELFFGEGSRLTVL.

At least ten counts were recorded for this clone. The CDR3 end falls 3 residues outside the read, so it is completed with the germline J gene. This chain connects TRBV20-1 to TRBJ2-7, with D unclear. The CDR3 is made up of 13 amino acids. From germline, CDR1 is DFQATT and CDR2 SNEGSKA (reference sequence). V dropped 7 bases and J dropped 0 bases, with 13 bases sitting between them. CDR3 DNA, as far as it was read: TGCAGTGTCGCCAGCAGGAACTCCTACGAG. It codes for CSVASRNSYE. The entire CDR3 sequence reads CSVASRNSYEQYF.

This clone was recorded at least ten times. The read terminates 3 residues before the CDR3 end, so the remaining end is supplied by the germline J gene. The chain is built from TRBV2 and TRBJ2-1, with 13 bases identical to TRBD2. Per germline, CDR1 SNHLY and CDR2 FYNNEI. This CDR3 is 15 amino acids long. Unmatched junction bases numbered 4, after V lost 6 bases and J lost 5 bases. The covered CDR3 bases are TGTGCCAGCAGGGGGACTAGCGGGAACCACAATGAG. It yields the protein CASRGTSGNHNE. The full-length CDR3 reads as CASRGTSGNHNEQFF. Full variable domain (outside the CDR3, taken from reference TRBV2 and TRBJ2-1): EPEVTQTPSHQVTQMGQEVILRCVPISNHLYFYWYRQILGQKVEFLVSFYNNEISEKSEIFDDQFSVERPDGSNFTLKIRSTKLEDSAMYFCASRGTSGNHNEQFFGPGTRLTVL.

A few counts support this clone. The sequence runs out 3 residues before the end of the CDR3; the remainder is reconstructed from the germline J gene. The V gene is TRBV7-8, the J gene TRBJ2-5; 16 bases fit TRBD2. This CDR3 is 18 amino acids long. Germline V gene lookup returns CDR1 SGHVS and CDR2 FQNEAQ. The J segment lost 6 bases and the V segment lost 5 bases, leaving 12 bases of the junction unmatched. This CDR3 reads CASSIPGLAGGIRKTQYF. The sequenced part of the CDR3 DNA is TGTGCCAGCAGCATACCGGGACTAGCGGGAGGGATCAGGAAGACC.

This clone was counted at least ten times. The read gets to within 3 residues of the CDR3 end, and the germline J gene fills in the rest. V usage is TRBV7-6 and J usage is TRBJ2-1; 13 bases line up with TRBD2. Trimming took 4 bases from V and 7 from J; bases not matched to a gene: 4. Germline CDR1 is SGHVS and CDR2 is FNYEAQ. CDR3 length: 15 amino acids. CDR3: CASSWGTSGVNEQFF. The CDR3 DNA, read in part, is TGTGCCAGCAGCTGGGGGACTAGCGGGGTAAATGAG.

This clone was counted at least ten times. Read coverage stops 3 residues before the CDR3 terminus; the germline J gene supplies the remainder. V and J are TRBV7-2 and TRBJ2-6, with a weak D call TRBD1 (6 bases). The length of the CDR3 is 15 residues. Germline values: CDR1 SGHTA, CDR2 FQGNSA. V was cut by 4 bases and J by 4 bases, with 11 bases left in between. CDR3 DNA, as far as it was read: TGTGCCAGCAGCTCCCAGGGGACAGGGGCCAACGTC. Translated: CASSSQGTGANV. The CDR3 as a whole reads CASSSQGTGANVLTF.

A word on this clone: The read finishes 3 residues shy of the CDR3 end, and the germline J gene is used to complete it. The chain has TRBV19 and TRBJ1-1; D is possibly TRBD1 (6 bases). Germline values: CDR1 LNHDA, CDR2 SQIVND (reference sequence). Deletions cut 3 bases from V and 5 bases from J, with 10 bases between. The CDR3 has 13 amino acids. The CDR3 bases that were read are TGTGCCAGTAGTATTAGGGACATAACTGAA. Its protein product is CASSIRDITE. The entire CDR3 is CASSIRDITEAFF.

This clone was seen ten or more times. With the read ending 3 residues before the CDR3 end, the germline J gene is used to fill in that end. The chain joins TRBV18 to TRBJ2-1, with D hard to call. Trimming stripped 8 bases from V and 5 bases from J, with 10 bases between. CDR1 and CDR2 from the germline V gene are KGHSH and LQKENI. The CDR3 covers 12 residues. The CDR3 sequence: CASAGPNNEQFF. The part of the CDR3 DNA that was read is TGTGCCAGCGCAGGCCCCAACAATGAG.

There are many counts of this clone. The read comes to an end 3 residues before the CDR3 does, leaving the germline J gene to fill in the end. The genes are TRBV20-1 and TRBJ1-2; TRBD1 aligns across 8 bases. The germline V gene encodes CDR1 DFQATT and CDR2 SNEGSKA (reference sequence). The CDR3 runs 15 residues. The V gene end was trimmed by 2 bases and the J gene end by 5 bases; junction bases not matched to a gene: 10. Here the CDR3 reads CSARSSDRDNYGYTF. CDR3 DNA, as far as it was read: TGCAGTGCTAGAAGTTCGGACAGGGACAATTATGGC.

The sample holds many counts of this clone. The observed sequence ends 3 residues before the CDR3 terminus, with the missing tail filled in from the germline J gene. The chain joins TRBV20-1 to TRBJ1-1; possibly TRBD1 for D (5 bases). The CDR3 contains 12 residues. V was pared by 3 bases and J by 6 bases, with 11 bases between. CDR1 and CDR2 from the germline V gene are DFQATT and SNEGSKA (reference sequence). CDR3 DNA, as far as it was read: TGCAGTGCTAGGGTCAGGGTTGCTGAA. Residues: CSARVRVAE. Given in full, the CDR3 is CSARVRVAEAFF.

This clone was detected many times. The observed sequence ends 3 residues before the CDR3 terminus, with the missing tail filled in from the germline J gene. This rearrangement joins TRBV7-9 to TRBJ2-2, with D tentatively TRBD2 (5 bases). Germline values: CDR1 SEHNR, CDR2 FQNEAQ (reference sequence). CDR3 size: 13 residues. V was shortened by 6 bases and J by 4 bases, with 9 bases between the two germline ends. CDR3 amino acids: CASRYTSTGELFF. The sequenced CDR3 bases are TGTGCCAGCAGATACACTAGCACCGGGGAG.

This clone was detected many times. The CDR3 is cut off 3 residues early in the read; its end comes from the germline J gene. This chain uses TRBV29-1 with TRBJ1-2; TRBD1 aligns across 10 bases. This CDR3 is 11 amino acids long. Germline loops: CDR1 SQVTM, CDR2 ANQGSEA. The part of the CDR3 DNA that was read is TGCAGCGGCGGGACAGGGGAGGGC. It translates to CSGGTGEG. The whole CDR3 is CSGGTGEGYTF.

Ten or more counts support this clone. The read stops 3 residues short of the end of the CDR3; the missing end is completed from the germline J gene. The chain combines TRBV4-2 with TRBJ2-7; 10 nucleotides match TRBD2. Trimming took 4 bases from V and 2 from J; bases not matched to a gene: 17. The CDR3 extends over 19 amino acids. Germline CDR1 LGHNA, CDR2 YNFKEQ. CDR3 region: CASSPTGGAGGMPPYEQYF. Partial CDR3 DNA: TGTGCCAGCAGCCCCACAGGTGGAGCGGGAGGGATGCCTCCCTACGAG.

This clone was picked up many times. The read gets to within 3 residues of the CDR3 end, and the germline J gene fills in the rest. The V gene is TRBV20-1, the J gene TRBJ2-2, with 12 bases aligning to TRBD2. There are 18 residues in the CDR3. After removal of 4 bases from V and 4 bases from J, the junction contained 13 bases not matched to a gene. Per germline, CDR1 DFQATT and CDR2 SNEGSKA (reference sequence). Partial CDR3 DNA: TGCAGTGCTACTAACCCAAATCTAGCGGGAGGGCCCACCGGGGAG. It yields the protein CSATNPNLAGGPTGE. The full CDR3 is CSATNPNLAGGPTGELFF.

This clone was seen repeatedly, ten times or more. The missing CDR3 end, 3 residues past where the read stops, is filled in from the germline J gene. V is TRBV20-1 and J is TRBJ2-1, with TRBD2 matching 9 bases. The germline CDR1 and CDR2 sequences are DFQATT and SNEGSKA (reference sequence). V lost 7 bases and J lost 7; bases outside the gene matches: 8. The CDR3 covers 13 residues. CDR3 sequence reads: CSVLAGNGNEQFF. The sequenced part of the CDR3 DNA is TGCAGTGTGCTAGCGGGAAATGGGAATGAG.

This clone was counted at least ten times. CDR3: CASSGGGWFNYGYTF. CDR3 bases read: TGTGCCAGCAGTGGAGGGGGCTGGTTTAACTATGGC. This chain links TRBV6-1 with TRBJ1-2, with 7 bases identical to TRBD1. The read ends 3 residues early relative to the CDR3; the germline J gene fills the gap. The length of the CDR3 is 15 residues. CDR1 is MNHNS, CDR2 SASEGT, per germline. The trim removed 4 bases at V and 1 base at J, leaving 6 bases unmatched.

Many counts were recorded for this clone. Sequencing ends 3 residues short of the CDR3 end; the germline J gene provides the rest. The rearrangement links TRBV7-6 to TRBJ1-1; D gene unclear. Trimming pared 0 bases from V and 4 bases from J, leaving 6 bases between. CDR1 is SGHVS, CDR2 FNYEAQ, per germline. The CDR3 loop spans 13 amino acids. The CDR3 sequence is CASSLAAGTEAFF. The sequenced part of the CDR3 DNA is TGTGCCAGCAGCTTAGCGGCGGGCACTGAA.

This clone was counted between two and nine times. The read terminates 3 residues before the CDR3 end, so the remaining end is supplied by the germline J gene. The chain combines TRBV6-2 or TRBV6-3 with TRBJ1-2, with a weak D call TRBD1 (5 bases). The CDR3 consists of 12 residues. Germline V gives CDR1 MNHEY, CDR2 SVGEGT. The CDR3 bases that were read are TGTGCCAGCAGTTTAGGGGAACACGGC. This encodes CASSLGEHG. The entire CDR3 reads CASSLGEHGYTF.

This clone was found many times. The CDR3: CASSEQGQGNTEAFF. CDR3 DNA (partial): TGTGCCAGCAGTGAACAAGGACAGGGAAACACTGAA. The rearrangement links TRBV2 to TRBJ1-1, with 8 bases matching TRBD1. The read finishes 3 residues shy of the CDR3 end, and the germline J gene is used to complete it. Germline assignment: CDR1 SNHLY and CDR2 FYNNEI. The CDR3 covers 15 residues. V was clipped by 2 bases and J by 2 bases; unmatched bases: 4.

There are many counts of this clone. The CDR3 end falls 3 residues outside the read, so it is completed with the germline J gene. The chain has TRBV5-1 and TRBJ2-7, with a possible D match to TRBD1 (6 bases). This CDR3 is built from 14 residues. Germline V lookup: CDR1 SGHRS, CDR2 YFSETQ. V was pared by 4 bases and J by 3 bases, with 14 bases between. The CDR3 loop reads CASSHNRELYEQYF. The covered CDR3 bases are TGCGCCAGCAGCCATAACAGGGAACTCTACGAG.

This clone came up many times. From the germline J gene comes the end of the CDR3, since the read stops 3 residues before it. J is TRBJ2-7 and V is TRBV6-2 or TRBV6-3; 7 positions match TRBD1. Germline assignment: CDR1 MNHEY and CDR2 SVGEGT. CDR3 length: 14 amino acids. Trimming at V came to 4 bases and at J to 4 bases, leaving 7 bases not matched to a gene. The CDR3 DNA, read in part, is TGTGCCAGCAGTTTCCCGGGACAGCTTTACGAG. Translation: CASSFPGQLYE. The CDR3 in full is CASSFPGQLYEQYF.

This clone was seen repeatedly, ten times or more. The observed sequence ends 3 residues before the CDR3 terminus, with the missing tail filled in from the germline J gene. The genes are TRBV4-2 and TRBJ2-1, with 7 bases identical to TRBD2. Losses at the gene ends were 3 bases for V and 1 base for J; bases not matched to a gene: 3. The CDR3 length is 15 residues. CDR1 is LGHNA and CDR2 is YNFKEQ in the germline V gene. CDR3 region: CASSQGGWSYNEQFF. Partial CDR3 DNA: TGTGCCAGCAGCCAGGGGGGGTGGTCCTACAATGAG.